These 18 T cell receptor beta chains share one sample of origin, sequenced in a study of cytomegalovirus exposure and HLA in healthy donors. Primers included in the PCR were 60 Vbeta and 13 Jbeta primers. Data came from immunoSEQ multiplex PCR; TCRdb stores just in-frame clones and leaves some out. The sample yields 200,000 to 250,000 clones, about 89% seen once. Sequenced input: PBMCs. All receptors derive from a woman between 18 and 29 years old in good health and CMV-seronegative.

This sequence joins TRBV19 and TRBJ2-3, with D possibly matching TRBD2 (6 bases). This CDR3 region has 14 residues. V was trimmed by 6 bases and J by 7 bases, leaving 17 bases between them. Germline-derived CDR1 and CDR2 are LNHDA and SQIVND (reference sequence). In DNA form, the CDR3 reads TGTGCCAGTAGCCAGGTGGGGGGTGCAAATACGCAGTATTTT. Translated: CASSQVGGANTQYF. Based on the CDR3 plus reference TRBV19 and TRBJ2-3, the full variable domain is DGGITQSPKYLFRKEGQNVTLSCEQNLNHDAMYWYRQDPGQGLRLIYYSQIVNDFQKGDIAEGYSVSREKKESFPLTVTSAQKNPTAFYLCASSQVGGANTQYFGPGTRLTVL.

V and J are TRBV6-5 and TRBJ1-1, with unresolved D. The CDR3 is 14 residues long. V gave up 2 bases and J gave up 3 bases, with 10 bases separating them. The germline CDR1 and CDR2 sequences are MNHEY and SVGAGI. The DNA for the CDR3 is TGTGCCAGCAGTTACATGGGCTTGGACACTGAAGCTTTCTTT. It yields the protein CASSYMGLDTEAFF.

CDR3: CASSLRRVYEQYF. CDR3 coding DNA: TGTGCCAGCAGCTTGCGCAGGGTTTACGAGCAGTACTTC. The chain joins TRBV5-8 to TRBJ2-7, with D maybe TRBD1 (5 bases). Trimming took off 1 base at V and 4 bases at J, with 9 bases between the two ends. The CDR3 spans 13 residues. The V gene's germline CDR1 is SGHTS and CDR2 YDEGEE.

The chain carries TRBV7-6 and TRBJ1-1; D perhaps matches TRBD1 (5 bases). Trimming shortened V by 5 bases and J by 4 bases, and 17 bases separated the two germline ends. The CDR3 spans 15 residues. Germline values: CDR1 SGHVS, CDR2 FNYEAQ. Written as DNA, the CDR3 is TGTGCCAGCAGCCCAACCAGGGCTTTGGGCACTGAAGCTTTCTTT. Translating it yields CASSPTRALGTEAFF.

This chain links TRBV11-2 with TRBJ1-1; D is unclear. The CDR3 totals 10 residues. Germline values: CDR1 SGHAT, CDR2 FQNNGV. The V end was cut by 0 bases, the J end by 11 bases, with 4 bases between. The CDR3 loop reads CASSLDSAFF. The CDR3 bases are TGTGCCAGCAGCTTAGATTCGGCTTTCTTT.

The rearrangement joins TRBV10-3 to TRBJ2-5, with TRBD2 matching 10 bases. Germline V lookup: CDR1 ENHRY, CDR2 SYGVKD. Unmatched junction bases numbered 5, after V lost 0 bases and J lost 4 bases. CDR3 length: 16 residues. The CDR3 region is CAISESASGSGETQYF. Written as DNA, the CDR3 is TGTGCCATCAGTGAGTCGGCTAGCGGGAGCGGAGAGACCCAGTACTTC.

This chain uses TRBV18 with TRBJ1-1, with D perhaps matching TRBD1 (5 bases). V was shortened by 6 bases and J by 0 bases, with 20 bases between the two germline ends. Per the germline V gene, CDR1 is KGHSH and CDR2 is LQKENI. This CDR3 is built from 17 residues. CDR3 residues: CASSPKGLQGMNTEAFF. CDR3 nucleotide sequence: TGTGCCAGCTCGCCCAAGGGGCTCCAAGGGATGAACACTGAAGCTTTCTTT.

The CDR3 sequence: CASKGDSSYNEQFF. CDR3 DNA: TGTGCCAGCAAAGGGGACAGCTCCTACAATGAGCAGTTCTTC. The chain has TRBV6-1 and TRBJ2-1; the match to TRBD1 covers 7 bases. With 7 bases clipped from V and 0 bases from J, the junction kept 3 bases outside the gene matches. The CDR3 is made up of 14 amino acids. Germline CDR1 MNHNS, CDR2 SASEGT.

The chain carries TRBV18 and TRBJ1-4, with D tentatively TRBD1 (5 bases). The length of the CDR3 is 14 residues. V was shortened by 3 bases and J by 6 bases, with 11 bases between the two germline ends. Germline V lookup: CDR1 KGHSH, CDR2 LQKENI. The CDR3 protein is CASSPGTADEKLFF. The CDR3 DNA reads TGTGCCAGCTCACCGGGGACTGCAGATGAAAAACTGTTTTTT.

The chain links TRBV6-5 to TRBJ2-5; no definite D call. The J call may be wrong; the DNA end is better matched by TRBJ2-7. CDR3 length equals 12 residues. Germline V CDR1 and CDR2: MNHEY, SVGAGI. CDR3 nucleotides: TGTGCCAGCAGGAACAGTTTATCCGAGCAGTACTTC. Residues: CASRNSLSEQYF.

CDR3 sequence reads: CASSLRGGAYEQYF. As DNA, the CDR3 is TGTGCCAGCAGCTTAAGGGGGGGGGCCTACGAGCAGTACTTC. The chain carries TRBV13 and TRBJ2-7; TRBD2 might be the D (7 bases). The germline V gene has CDR1 PRHDT and CDR2 FYEKMQ (reference sequence). CDR3 length equals 14 residues. Trimming shortened V by 2 bases and J by 2 bases, and 10 bases separated the two germline ends.

The V call is TRBV9, the J call TRBJ2-2; 7 nucleotides line up with TRBD1. In germline, CDR1 is SGDLS, CDR2 YYNGEE. V trimming: 4 bases; J trimming: 4 bases; junction bases outside the gene matches: 16. The CDR3 is 18 amino acids. The DNA of the CDR3 is TGTGCCAGCAGCTCGAGGGGTTACAGGGGAGTTAGCACCGGGGAGCTGTTTTTT. Protein sequence: CASSSRGYRGVSTGELFF. Drawing the rest from reference TRBV9 and TRBJ2-2, the complete variable domain is DSGVTQTPKHLITATGQRVTLRCSPRSGDLSVYWYQQSLDQGLQFLIQYYNGEERAKGNILERFSAQQFPDLHSELNLSSLELGDSALYFCASSSRGYRGVSTGELFFGEGSRLTVL.

The chain has TRBV9 and TRBJ1-4; 11 nucleotides match TRBD1. The CDR3 sequence is 15 residues long. CDR1 SGDLS and CDR2 YYNGEE come from the germline V gene. V gave up 6 bases and J gave up 8 bases; unmatched junction bases: 9. This chain's CDR3 is CASNPTGTGGEKLFF. DNA of the CDR3: TGTGCCAGCAACCCGACGGGGACAGGGGGGGAAAAACTGTTTTTT.

The chain couples TRBV4-2 to TRBJ1-6; TRBD1 agrees at 9 bases. Germline V gene lookup returns CDR1 LGHNA and CDR2 YNFKEQ. Germline trimming cut 0 bases from V and 7 bases from J; bases unmatched to any gene: 7. This CDR3 spans 17 amino acids. DNA for the CDR3: TGTGCCAGCAGCCAAGATCCACAGGGGGCAGGAAATTCACCCCTCCACTTT. Translating gives CASSQDPQGAGNSPLHF.

The V call is TRBV19, the J call TRBJ1-4; 8 nucleotides align to TRBD1. CDR1 and CDR2 (germline): LNHDA, SQIVND (reference sequence). CDR3 length: 14 amino acids. Trimming removed 7 bases from V and 8 bases from J; junction bases left unmatched: 9. CDR3 loop: CASKPDRVGEKLFF. The CDR3 bases are TGTGCCAGTAAACCGGACAGGGTAGGAGAAAAACTGTTTTTT.

The genes are TRBV27 and TRBJ2-1; 7 bases map to TRBD1. Germline V gene data show CDR1 as MNHEY and CDR2 as SMNVEV (reference sequence). The length of the CDR3 is 15 residues. V was clipped by 3 bases and J by 7 bases; unmatched bases: 9. The CDR3 DNA follows: TGTGCCAGCAGTTTTCGACAGGGTGTGGGTAATGAGCAGTTCTTC. Its translation: CASSFRQGVGNEQFF.

V usage is TRBV19 and J usage is TRBJ2-2; 9 nucleotides match TRBD1. The CDR3 is 16 amino acids. The J segment lost 4 bases and the V segment lost 2 bases, leaving 5 bases of the junction unmatched. Germline loops: CDR1 LNHDA, CDR2 SQIVND (reference sequence). The CDR3 DNA follows: TGTGCCAGTAGTATAACAGGGGGCGCGGGCACCGGGGAGCTGTTTTTT. It encodes CASSITGGAGTGELFF.

The chain carries TRBV19 and TRBJ2-2, with D possibly TRBD1 on 6 matching bases. The ends were cut back, 4 bases at V and 5 bases at J, with 20 bases in the middle. This CDR3 is built from 17 residues. CDR1 and CDR2 from the germline V gene are LNHDA and SQIVND (reference sequence). The CDR3 here is CASSTRTEGWGTGELFF. The CDR3 region has the DNA TGTGCCAGTAGTACCCGGACAGAGGGGTGGGGAACCGGGGAGCTGTTTTTT.